This T cell receptor (beta chain) was identified during a study of human T cells and chemical hapten exposure. TCRdb processed the RACE reads anew with MiXCR; each CDR3 protein has one entry. The data contain 82,000 or so distinct CDR3 sequences, 13% of them seen just once; the ten biggest clones take up approximately 5%. As concerns this clonotype: Its specificity is not known.

Broader study findings: Significantly more large CDR3 similarity clusters were formed by expanded TCRs than by controls.

Germline assignment: CDR1 LNHDA and CDR2 SQIVND (reference sequence). The CDR3 is made up of 13 amino acids. V was trimmed by 3 bases and J by 8 bases, leaving 13 bases between them. Time point reported: patch test 3, about 24 weeks after DPC sensitization. Treatment here: therapeutic diphenylcyclopropenone sensitization with weekly scalp DPC. Every patch test was put on after a blood sample was taken. The origin of this receptor is a woman between 45 and 60 years old with alopecia areata. Some clones in this sample may be carry-over from other donors' samples. Sequencing was performed on whole blood, taken in connection with sensitization to the hapten diphenylcyclopropenone (DPC). This chain joins TRBV19 and TRBJ1-2; no definite D call. CDR3 nucleotides: TGTGCCAGTAGTATCACCACGGGGATCGGCTACACCTTC. Its protein product is CASSITTGIGYTF.